Following are 10 T cell receptor beta chains from one sample sequenced in a study of molecular identifiers for immune sequencing clone quantification. TCRdb called the PCR reads again in MiXCR, with one record for every CDR3 protein. The sample has approximately 550,000 distinct CDR3 sequences, around 21% seen once. The sample taken for sequencing was naive CD8+ T cells from blood, with Jurkat cell RNA spiked in. Subset defined: FACS-sorted CD8+CD4-CCR7+CD45RA+ naive T cells. These receptors were obtained from a human donor in good health. Some libraries in this study had Jurkat cell RNA spiked in.

This clonotype occurred many times. V is TRBV20-1 and J is TRBJ2-3; 11 bases are a match to TRBD2. The germline V gene has CDR1 DFQATT and CDR2 SNEGSKA (reference sequence). The CDR3 is 19 residues long. The V gene end was trimmed by 0 bases and the J gene end by 3 bases; junction bases not matched to a gene: 14. CDR3 bases: TGCAGTGCTAGAGATGTTGGGCTAGCGGGAGGCCCTCTGACAGATACGCAGTATTTT. This sequence encodes CSARDVGLAGGPLTDTQYF.

This clonotype has a count of ten or more. This chain joins TRBV7-6 and TRBJ2-3; TRBD1 matches 9 bases. The CDR3 is made up of 18 amino acids. CDR1 SGHVS and CDR2 FNYEAQ come from the germline V gene. With V trimmed by 5 bases and J by 4 bases, 16 bases remained unmatched. The CDR3 loop is CASSHLPGQGVSADTQYF. The DNA of the CDR3 is TGTGCCAGCAGCCACCTACCGGGACAGGGTGTTTCGGCAGATACGCAGTATTTT. Combining the CDR3 with reference TRBV7-6 and TRBJ2-3 gives the whole variable domain GAGVSQSPRYKVTKRGQDVALRCDPISGHVSLYWYRQALGQGPEFLTYFNYEAQQDKSGLPNDRFSAERPEGSISTLTIQRTEQRDSAMYRCASSHLPGQGVSADTQYFGPGTRLTVL.

The V call is TRBV15, the J call TRBJ2-1; 8 nucleotides align to TRBD1. CDR3 size: 18 residues. The germline V gene encodes CDR1 LNHNV and CDR2 YYDKDF (reference sequence). The V gene end was trimmed by 0 bases and the J gene end by 4 bases; junction bases not matched to a gene: 11. The CDR3 loop reads CATSRDTRGQLIYNEQFF. The CDR3 nucleotides are TGTGCCACCAGCAGAGATACCAGGGGGCAACTCATATACAATGAGCAGTTCTTC.

This clonotype was counted at least ten times. J is TRBJ2-5 and V is TRBV13; 7 bases agree with TRBD2. J was trimmed by 2 bases and V by 2 bases; bases with no gene match: 8. In germline, CDR1 is PRHDT, CDR2 FYEKMQ (reference sequence). This CDR3 region has 16 residues. CDR3 sequence: CASSLSLADLQETQYF. In DNA, the CDR3 is TGTGCCAGCAGCTTAAGCCTAGCGGACCTACAAGAGACCCAGTACTTC. Together with reference TRBV13 and TRBJ2-5, the CDR3 gives the full variable domain: AAGVIQSPRHLIKEKRETATLKCYPIPRHDTVYWYQQGPGQDPQFLISFYEKMQSDKGSIPDRFSAQQFSDYHSELNMSSLELGDSALYFCASSLSLADLQETQYFGPGTRLLVL.

There are many counts of this clonotype. This sequence joins TRBV14 and TRBJ1-1; D gene ambiguous. This CDR3 spans 13 amino acids. V lost 1 base, J lost 6 bases, and 9 bases lay in between. CDR1 is SGHDN, CDR2 FVKESK, per germline. In DNA, the CDR3 is TGTGCCAGCAGCCAAGTTGAAACCCCTGAAGCTTTCTTT. Its protein is CASSQVETPEAFF.

The rearrangement joins TRBV25-1 to TRBJ2-1, with no clear D. Trimming shortened V by 0 bases and J by 3 bases, and 12 bases separated the two germline ends. Germline CDR1 reads MGHDK; CDR2 reads SYGVNS. The CDR3 has 16 amino acids. CDR3 nucleotides: TGTGCCAGCAGTGAATATGCAGACCAGTTCTACAATGAGCAGTTCTTC. It specifies CASSEYADQFYNEQFF.

This clonotype was counted ten times or more. CDR3 sequence: CASSLVGGLDEQYF. Here the CDR3 DNA reads TGCGCCAGCAGCTTGGTCGGGGGGCTCGACGAGCAGTACTTC. V gene TRBV5-1 combines with J gene TRBJ2-7; TRBD2 might be the D (7 bases). This CDR3 region has 14 residues. Deletions cut 0 bases from V and 5 bases from J, with 12 bases between. Per germline, CDR1 SGHRS and CDR2 YFSETQ.

This clonotype has just one count. This CDR3 fails to terminate in the conserved phenylalanine or tryptophan, so it likely reflects a read error. This chain uses TRBV24-1 with TRBJ2-5; D tentatively reads TRBD1 or TRBD2 (6 bases each). This CDR3 region has 15 residues. Germline lookup yields CDR1 KGHDR and CDR2 SFDVKD. V was pared by 1 base and J by 4 bases, with 12 bases between. The CDR3 bases are TGTGCCACCAGTGATTTACAGGGACTGGCAGAGACCCAGTACCTC. It is translated as CATSDLQGLAETQYL.

J is TRBJ2-7 and V is TRBV27; unclear D gene. Trimming took off 6 bases at V and 6 bases at J, with 24 bases between the two ends. This CDR3 comprises 16 residues. CDR1 and CDR2 from the germline V gene are MNHEY and SMNVEV (reference sequence). CDR3 bases: TGTGCCAGCAGCAACTCCCCCCAACGAAGAGTTAGCGAGCAGTACTTC. Its protein is CASSNSPQRRVSEQYF.

There are a few counts of this clonotype. The chain recombines TRBV27 with TRBJ1-1, with D unresolved. Germline V gives CDR1 MNHEY, CDR2 SMNVEV (reference sequence). V was cut by 2 bases and J by 6 bases, with 10 bases left in between. The CDR3 contains 13 residues. CDR3 in DNA: TGTGCCAGCAGTTTAGTCGGGTCCCCTGAAGCTTTCTTT. It specifies CASSLVGSPEAFF.